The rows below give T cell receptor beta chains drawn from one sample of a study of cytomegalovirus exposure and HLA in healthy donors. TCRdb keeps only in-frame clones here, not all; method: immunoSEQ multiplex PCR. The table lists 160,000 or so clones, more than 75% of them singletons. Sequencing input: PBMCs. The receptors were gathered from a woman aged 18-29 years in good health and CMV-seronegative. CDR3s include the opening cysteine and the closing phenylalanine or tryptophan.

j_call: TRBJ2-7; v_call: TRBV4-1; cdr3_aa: CASSQEGEGQGWDEQYF
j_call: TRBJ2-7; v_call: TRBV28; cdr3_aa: CASSLQEVSTYEQYF
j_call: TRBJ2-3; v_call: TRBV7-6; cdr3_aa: CASSSLADTQYF
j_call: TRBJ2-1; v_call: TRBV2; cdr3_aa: CASSDPGEQFF
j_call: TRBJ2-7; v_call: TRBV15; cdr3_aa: CATSSFYEQYF
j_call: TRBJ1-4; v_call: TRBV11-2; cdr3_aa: CASSSRRGATNEKLFF
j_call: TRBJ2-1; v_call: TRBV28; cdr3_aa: CATGVFHNEQFF
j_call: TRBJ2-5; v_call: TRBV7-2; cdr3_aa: CASSPVGQGDETQYF
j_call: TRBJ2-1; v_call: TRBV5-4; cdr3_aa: CASSSRLAGGGNEQFF
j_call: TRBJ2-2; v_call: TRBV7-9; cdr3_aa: CASSLGTDTTGELFF
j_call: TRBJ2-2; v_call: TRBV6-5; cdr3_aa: CAVRGGNTGELFF
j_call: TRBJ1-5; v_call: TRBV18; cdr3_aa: CASSPPGGRSNQPQHF
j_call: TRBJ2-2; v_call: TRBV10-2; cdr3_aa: CANPHGLFF
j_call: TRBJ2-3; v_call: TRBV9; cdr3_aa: CASSATAQAASTDTQYF
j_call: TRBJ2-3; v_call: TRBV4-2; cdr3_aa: CASSHGTSGVREQGTQYF
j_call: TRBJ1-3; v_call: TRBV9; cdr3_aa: CASSTETGFGNTIYF
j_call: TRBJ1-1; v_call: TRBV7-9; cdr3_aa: CSSSLGSGGALNTEAFF
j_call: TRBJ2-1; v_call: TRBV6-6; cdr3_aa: CASNYDSYNEQFF
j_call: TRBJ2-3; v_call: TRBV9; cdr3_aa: CASSVGGLFTDTQYF
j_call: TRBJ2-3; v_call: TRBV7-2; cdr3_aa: CASSYPGTSSTDTQYF
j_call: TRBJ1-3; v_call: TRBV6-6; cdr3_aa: CASSLRGGNTIYF
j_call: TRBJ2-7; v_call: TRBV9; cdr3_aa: CASSKRDFPGDEQYF
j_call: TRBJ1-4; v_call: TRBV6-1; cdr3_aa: CASRVLIGEKLFF
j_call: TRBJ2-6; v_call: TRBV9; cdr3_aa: CASSVVSGANVLTF
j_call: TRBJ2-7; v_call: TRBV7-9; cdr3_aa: CSSSQTGTGVSYEQYF
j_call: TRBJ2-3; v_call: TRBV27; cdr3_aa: CASSLTTGGDTQYF
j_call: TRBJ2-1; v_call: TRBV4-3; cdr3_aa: CASSHRLAGAANEQFF
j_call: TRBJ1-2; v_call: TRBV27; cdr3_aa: CASSLSQGRAGYTF
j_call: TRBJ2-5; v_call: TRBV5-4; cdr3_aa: CASSSGTGTMKTQYF
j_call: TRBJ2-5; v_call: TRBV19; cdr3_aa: CASSIRPGLLEQYF
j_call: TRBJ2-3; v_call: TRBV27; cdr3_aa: CASSFRVFRDTQYF
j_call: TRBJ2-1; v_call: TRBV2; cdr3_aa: CASSGGAGSSYNEQFF
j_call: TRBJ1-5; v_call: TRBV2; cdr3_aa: CASSEWGQGNQPQHF
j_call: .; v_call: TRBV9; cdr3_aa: CASSVGDRSAYEQYF
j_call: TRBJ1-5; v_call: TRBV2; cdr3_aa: CASSSLPQYSNQPQHF
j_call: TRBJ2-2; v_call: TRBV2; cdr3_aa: CATSRGPGTGELFF
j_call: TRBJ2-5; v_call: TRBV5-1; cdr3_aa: CASSLAASEETQYF
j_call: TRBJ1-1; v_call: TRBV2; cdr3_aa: CASSELGQNTEAFF
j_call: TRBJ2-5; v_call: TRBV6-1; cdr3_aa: CASSESSGGQETQYF
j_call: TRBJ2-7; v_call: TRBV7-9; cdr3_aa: CASSLGTGFRYF
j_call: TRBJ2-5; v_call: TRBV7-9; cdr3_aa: CASSLVGTSAWETQYF
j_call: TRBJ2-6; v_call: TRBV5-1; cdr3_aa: CASSGRGKFQWAGANVLTF
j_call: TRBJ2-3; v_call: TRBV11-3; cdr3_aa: CASSNGLAGGPDTQYF
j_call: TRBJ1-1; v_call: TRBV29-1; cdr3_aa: CSARQGRAEAFF
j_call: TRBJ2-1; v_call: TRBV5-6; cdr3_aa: CASSVTSGGTPYNEQFF
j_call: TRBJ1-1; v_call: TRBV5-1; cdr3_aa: CASSSRPRDRDFREAFF
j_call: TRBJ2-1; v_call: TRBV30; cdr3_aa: CAWINPRDKVLPWFYNEQFF
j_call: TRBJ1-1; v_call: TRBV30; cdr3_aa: CAWNNQRNTEAFF
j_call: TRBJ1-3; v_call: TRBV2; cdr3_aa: CASKDGAGAGNTIYF